Below are 3 T cell receptor beta chains sequenced from a single sample in a study of cytomegalovirus exposure and HLA in healthy donors. It was with 60 Vbeta and 13 Jbeta primers that the PCR ran. This table comes from immunoSEQ multiplex PCR, and its TCRdb copy is limited to in-frame clones, with some not included. The sample has about 130,000 clones. Source material: PBMCs. The source of these receptors is a woman aged 40 to 50 in good health and CMV-seropositive.

This sequence joins TRBV28 and TRBJ1-2, with no clear D. The CDR3 loop spans 16 amino acids. V was pared by 7 bases and J by 0 bases, with 18 bases between. Germline CDR1 is MDHEN and CDR2 is SYDVKM. The CDR3 DNA follows: TGTGCCAGCAAGTCGACCGTAGGTGGGCCTAACTATGGCTACACCTTC. This translates into CASKSTVGGPNYGYTF.

The chain is built from TRBV7-2 and TRBJ1-1; D is unresolved. V was shortened by 0 bases and J by 8 bases, with 16 bases between the two germline ends. Germline V gene data show CDR1 as SGHTA and CDR2 as FQGNSA. The CDR3 runs 15 residues. The CDR3 is CASSLALPGSGEAFF. CDR3 nucleotides: TGTGCCAGCAGCTTAGCGCTTCCCGGTTCGGGGGAAGCTTTCTTT.

With regard to this clone: At the DNA level, this CDR3 is encoded by other sequences in the same sample as well. The chain carries TRBV6-1 and TRBJ2-1; 11 nucleotides line up with TRBD2. V gave up 2 bases and J gave up 4 bases; unmatched junction bases: 1. Germline CDR1 MNHNS, CDR2 SASEGT. This CDR3 has 15 residues. This chain's CDR3 is CASSELAGGYNEQFF. DNA of the CDR3: TGTGCCAGCAGTGAACTAGCGGGAGGATACAATGAGCAGTTCTTC.